The 11 T cell receptor beta chains below all came from one sample that was sequenced in a study of CD8 T cells in ankylosing spondylitis. Study results and caveats: It appeared that ankylosing spondylitis blood was characterized by a TCR beta motif of 8 or 9 highly homologous variants.

TCRdb itself ran the 5' RACE reads through MiXCR, one entry per CDR3 protein. The sample holds a few hundred thousand distinct CDR3 sequences; less than 10% are singletons and the top ten take more than 14%. These receptors are not linked to any known antigen. The sample taken for sequencing was blood, either unsorted or a sorted T cell fraction (not recorded which). The receptors here all came from a male donor with ankylosing spondylitis.

This clonotype was counted many times. This sequence joins TRBV5-1 and TRBJ2-3; D remains unclear. The CDR3 is 16 residues long. Trimming shortened V by 4 bases and J by 0 bases, and 15 bases separated the two germline ends. CDR1 SGHRS and CDR2 YFSETQ come from the germline V gene. CDR3 loop: CASSPQGRVSTDTQYF. CDR3 DNA sequence: TGCGCCAGCAGCCCACAAGGCAGAGTTAGCACAGATACGCAGTATTTT.

This clonotype has more than one count but fewer than ten. J is TRBJ2-7 and V is TRBV29-1; the D gene is possibly TRBD2 (5 bases). Germline V gene data show CDR1 as SQVTM and CDR2 as ANQGSEA. The V and J ends lost 7 bases and 2 bases respectively, with 12 bases between them. The CDR3 contains 12 residues. CDR3 region: CSAGYETYEQYF. For the CDR3, the DNA is TGCAGCGCGGGGTACGAAACCTACGAGCAGTACTTC.

This clonotype has a count of ten or more. The chain joins TRBV6-1 to TRBJ1-5, with a possible D match to TRBD1 (6 bases). Germline V gene lookup returns CDR1 MNHNS and CDR2 SASEGT. This CDR3 is built from 17 residues. V was clipped by 6 bases and J by 0 bases, with 18 bases between them. The CDR3 bases are TGTGCCAGCAGGGGATTAGGTACAGGGAATAGCAATCAGCCCCAGCATTTT. Translating it yields CASRGLGTGNSNQPQHF.

The genes are TRBV12-3 or TRBV12-4 and TRBJ2-2; D is perhaps TRBD2 (5 bases). CDR3 length: 14 amino acids. Between the trimmed V and J ends, which lost 7 bases and 4 bases, there was a span of 13 bases. CDR3 loop: CASIATRSTGELFF. As DNA, the CDR3 is TGTGCCAGCATAGCCACTAGATCCACCGGGGAGCTGTTTTTT.

This clonotype was counted a few times. The chain carries TRBV29-1 and TRBJ2-3, with TRBD2 identical over 8 bases. V trimming: 6 bases; J trimming: 0 bases; junction bases outside the gene matches: 8. Germline V gives CDR1 SQVTM, CDR2 ANQGSEA. The CDR3 totals 15 residues. CDR3 nucleotides: TGCAGCGTGAGAGTTTCGGGGGGGAGCACAGATACGCAGTATTTT. Translating it yields CSVRVSGGSTDTQYF.

This clonotype was observed a few times. The rearrangement uses TRBV3-1 and TRBJ1-1; D is ambiguous. V lost 4 bases and J lost 6, with 12 bases in between. The germline V gene has CDR1 LGHDT and CDR2 YNNKEL (reference sequence). There are 13 residues in the CDR3. The CDR3 reads CASSRAEVAEAFF. The CDR3 DNA reads TGTGCCAGCAGCCGAGCAGAGGTGGCTGAAGCTTTCTTT.

This clonotype showed up just a few times. This chain joins TRBV5-1 and TRBJ2-7; possible D gene TRBD2, 7 bases. Per the germline V gene, CDR1 is SGHRS and CDR2 is YFSETQ. The CDR3 covers 16 residues. Trimming stripped 4 bases from V and 0 bases from J, with 17 bases between. CDR3 loop: CASSLRAGAGSYEQYF. The CDR3 nucleotides read TGCGCCAGCAGCCTGCGGGCGGGGGCGGGCTCCTACGAGCAGTACTTC.

This clonotype was detected many times. The chain combines TRBV10-2 with TRBJ2-1; TRBD1 is a possible D gene (5 bases). Trimming removed 3 bases from V and 4 bases from J, with 22 bases in between. The CDR3 sequence is 18 residues long. CDR1 is WSHSY and CDR2 is SAAADI in the germline V gene. CDR3 sequence: CASSDPFLQGGHYNEQFF. In nucleotides, the CDR3 is TGCGCCAGCAGTGACCCCTTCCTCCAGGGTGGGCATTACAATGAGCAGTTCTTC.

Only a few counts were recorded for this clonotype. J is TRBJ2-7 and V is TRBV4-3, with D unresolved. The CDR3 extends over 14 amino acids. Trimming pared 4 bases from V and 1 base from J, leaving 11 bases between. Germline-derived CDR1 and CDR2 are LGHNA and YSLEER. The CDR3 DNA reads TGCGCCAGCAGCCGCCGTCTGGGGTCCTACGAGCAGTACTTC. Protein product: CASSRRLGSYEQYF.

The CDR3 DNA reads TGTGCCACCAGGACGACTAGCGCCGGGGAGCTGTTTTTT. It is translated as CATRTTSAGELFF. This sequence joins TRBV24-1 and TRBJ2-2; 8 nucleotides line up with TRBD2. With V trimmed by 7 bases and J by 6 bases, 3 bases remained unmatched. CDR1 is KGHDR, CDR2 SFDVKD, per germline. The length of the CDR3 is 13 residues.

This clonotype occurred a few times. CDR3 DNA sequence: TGTGCCAGCAGCCCCCTAGCGGGATACTACAATGAGCAGTTCTTC. As protein: CASSPLAGYYNEQFF. This rearrangement joins TRBV7-9 to TRBJ2-1; TRBD2 matches at 9 bases. The CDR3 runs 15 residues. Germline V gene sequence: CDR1 SEHNR, CDR2 FQNEAQ (reference sequence). V shed 5 bases and J 3 bases; nucleotides not matched to a gene: 5.